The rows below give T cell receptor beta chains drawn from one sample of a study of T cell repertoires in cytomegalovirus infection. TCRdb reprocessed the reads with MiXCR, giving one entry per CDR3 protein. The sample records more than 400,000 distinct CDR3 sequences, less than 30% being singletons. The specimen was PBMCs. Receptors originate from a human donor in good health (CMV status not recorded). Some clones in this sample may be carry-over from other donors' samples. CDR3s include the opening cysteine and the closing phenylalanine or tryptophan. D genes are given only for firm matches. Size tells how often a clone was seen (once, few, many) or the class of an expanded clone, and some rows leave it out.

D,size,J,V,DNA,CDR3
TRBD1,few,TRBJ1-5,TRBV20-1,TGCAGTGCGCAGGGGGGGTATCAGCCCCAGCATTTT,CSAQGGYQPQHF
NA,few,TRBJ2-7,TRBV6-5,TGTGCCAGCACGGGGACCTACGAGCAGTACTTC,CASTGTYEQYF
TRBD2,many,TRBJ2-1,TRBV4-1,TGCGCCAGCAGCCAAGCTAGCGGGAGCCTTAGCTCCTACAATGAGCAGTTCTTC,CASSQASGSLSSYNEQFF
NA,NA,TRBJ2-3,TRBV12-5,TGTGCTAGTGGTTTAGGTGGAACCACTAGCACAGATACGCAGTATTTT,CASGLGGTTSTDTQYF
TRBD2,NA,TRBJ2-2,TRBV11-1,TGTGCCAGCACTGAGGGACTAGCGGAGGCGAACACCGGGGAGCTGTTTTTT,CASTEGLAEANTGELFF
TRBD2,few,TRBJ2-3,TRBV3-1,TGTGCCAGCAGCTATAGCGGAGCGGGGACAGATACGCAGTATTTT,CASSYSGAGTDTQYF
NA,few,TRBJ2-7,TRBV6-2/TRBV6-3,TGTGCCAGCTCCCCGAGATTTCCCTACGAGCAGTACTTC,CASSPRFPYEQYF
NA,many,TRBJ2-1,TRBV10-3,TGTGCCATCAGTGACGAGGCTCGCGACAATGAGCAGTTCTTC,CAISDEARDNEQFF
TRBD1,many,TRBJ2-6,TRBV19,TGTGCCAGTGGGGACAGGGGCTCGTCTGGGGCCAACGTCCTGACTTTC,CASGDRGSSGANVLTF
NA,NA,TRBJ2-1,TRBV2,TGTGCCAGCAGTGTCCATCTAGCGGGACAGGAGCAGTCCTTC,CASSVHLAGQEQSF
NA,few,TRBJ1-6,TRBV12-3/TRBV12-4,TGTGCCAGCAGTTTGAGCTTCTATAATTCACCCCTCCACTTT,CASSLSFYNSPLHF
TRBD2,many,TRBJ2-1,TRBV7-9,TGTGCCAGCAGCTTGGGGGGGAGTCAGCAGTTCTTC,CASSLGGSQQFF
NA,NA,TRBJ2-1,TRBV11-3,TGTGCCAGCAGCTTATTCTCTTCCTCGGGAACCTACAATGAGCAGTTCTTC,CASSLFSSSGTYNEQFF
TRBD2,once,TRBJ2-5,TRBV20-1,TGCAGTGCTAGCAGCGCCCGGGGAGGGGAGACCCAGTACTTC,CSASSARGGETQYF
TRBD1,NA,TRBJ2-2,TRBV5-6,TGTGCCAGCAGCTTAAGGACAGGGGGCTTTACTAGCGAAAACACCGGGGAGCTGTTTTTT,CASSLRTGGFTSENTGELFF
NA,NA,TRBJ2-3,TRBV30,TGTGCCTGGAGTAGCGACCGCCGAGATACGCAGTATTTT,CAWSSDRRDTQYF
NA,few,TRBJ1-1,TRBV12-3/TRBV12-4,TGTGCCAGCAGTTTAAGGACGGACAACACTGAAGCTTTCTTT,CASSLRTDNTEAFF
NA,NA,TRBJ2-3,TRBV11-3,TGTGCCAGCAGCTTAGATCTTAACAGACCATACACAGATACGCAGTATTTT,CASSLDLNRPYTDTQYF
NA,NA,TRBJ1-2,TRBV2,TGTGCCAGCAGTGAAGCCCTCGGGGGATTCAACTATGGCTACACCTTC,CASSEALGGFNYGYTF
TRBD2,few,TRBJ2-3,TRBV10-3,TGTGCCATCAGTGAGTACGGACTAGCGGGAACTAGCACAGATACGCAGTATTTT,CAISEYGLAGTSTDTQYF
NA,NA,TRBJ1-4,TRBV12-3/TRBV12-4,TGTGCCAGCAGTTTGGGCCCAGGGAGTGAAAAACTGTTTTTT,CASSLGPGSEKLFF
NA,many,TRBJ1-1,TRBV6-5,TGTGCCAGCAGATTGGGGACTGAAGCTTTCTTT,CASRLGTEAFF
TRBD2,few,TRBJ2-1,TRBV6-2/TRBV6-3,TGTGCCAGCAGTTACGAGCGGGAGCCTCCCTACAATGAGCAGTTCTTC,CASSYEREPPYNEQFF
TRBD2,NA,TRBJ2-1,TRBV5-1,TGCGCCAGCAGCTTGAGACTAGCTCCTCTTACCAATGAGCAGTTCTTC,CASSLRLAPLTNEQFF
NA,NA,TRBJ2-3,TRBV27,TGTGCCAGCAGGGAGGACGTGGGTACGCAGTATTTT,CASREDVGTQYF
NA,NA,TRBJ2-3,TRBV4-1,TGCGCCAGCAGCCGCGACGGATACAGGTCTTCTAGCACAGATACGCAGTATTTT,CASSRDGYRSSSTDTQYF
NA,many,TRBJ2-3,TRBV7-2,TGTGCCAGCAGCTTAATGACGGGAAGATCTTCAGATACGCAGTATTTT,CASSLMTGRSSDTQYF
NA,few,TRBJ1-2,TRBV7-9,TGTGCCAGCAGCTTAGTCGCCGGGCCTCTGCCCTTCGGGGAAACTAACTATGGCTACACCTTC,CASSLVAGPLPFGETNYGYTF
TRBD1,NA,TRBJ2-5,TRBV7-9,TGTGCCAGCAGGCAGACAGGGCAGCGAGAGACCCAGTACTTC,CASRQTGQRETQYF
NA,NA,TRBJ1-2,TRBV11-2,TGTGCCAGCAGCTTAGGAGCTGGCGCCTCCTATGGCTACACCTTC,CASSLGAGASYGYTF
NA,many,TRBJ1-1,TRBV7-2,TGTGCCAGCAGCTTAGTAGGGGCACGCCGGGATATGAGCACTGAAGCTTTCTTT,CASSLVGARRDMSTEAFF
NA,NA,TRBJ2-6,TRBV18,TGTGCCAGCTCACGGAAGAGACAGGAGGCTGGGGCCAACGTCCTGACTTTC,CASSRKRQEAGANVLTF
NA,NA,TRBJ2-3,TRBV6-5,TGTGCCAGCAGTTACTCGATAGACCCTTACACAGATACGCAGTATTTT,CASSYSIDPYTDTQYF
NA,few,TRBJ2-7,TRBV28,TGTGCCAGCACGGGGACCGTTATAAGTGGCGAGCAGTACTTC,CASTGTVISGEQYF
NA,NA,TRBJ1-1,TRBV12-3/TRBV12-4,TGTGCCAGCAGTTCAGGGGCGCGTGAAGCTTTCTTT,CASSSGAREAFF
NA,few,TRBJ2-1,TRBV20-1,TGCAGTGCTAGGGGGACCAATGAGCAGTTCTTC,CSARGTNEQFF
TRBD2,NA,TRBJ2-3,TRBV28,TGTGCCAGCAGTCCCCGGACTAGCGGGACCTCCCGCCTTAGCACAGATACGCAGTATTTT,CASSPRTSGTSRLSTDTQYF
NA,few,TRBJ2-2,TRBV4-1,TGCGCCAGCAGCCAAGGGGGGGACTGGAAGAACACCGGGGAGCTGTTTTTT,CASSQGGDWKNTGELFF
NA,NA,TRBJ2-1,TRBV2,TGTGCCAGCAGTGTAGAGCCGAACTACAATGAGCAGTTCTTC,CASSVEPNYNEQFF
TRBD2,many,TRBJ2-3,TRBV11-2,TGTGCCAGCAGCTCCCAACGGCTAGCGGGAACAGATACGCAGTATTTT,CASSSQRLAGTDTQYF
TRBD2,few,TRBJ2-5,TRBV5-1,TGCGCCACTTCGAAAAGGGCCCTAGCGGTTCAAGAGACCCAGTACTTC,CATSKRALAVQETQYF
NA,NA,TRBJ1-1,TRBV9,TGTGCCAGCAGCGTAGGACACTTGAACACTGAAGCTTTCTTT,CASSVGHLNTEAFF
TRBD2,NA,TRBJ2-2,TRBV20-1,TGCAGTGCTTTACCGTGGACTAGCGGGACCGGGGAGCTGTTTTTT,CSALPWTSGTGELFF
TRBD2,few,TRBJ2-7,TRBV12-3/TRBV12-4,TGTGCCAGCAGCCCTAGCGGGAGGGCCGTTAACGAGCAGTACTTC,CASSPSGRAVNEQYF
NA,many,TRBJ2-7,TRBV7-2,TGTGCCAGCAGCTTAGCCCAGCTCTCCTACGAGCAGTACTTC,CASSLAQLSYEQYF
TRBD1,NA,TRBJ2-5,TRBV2,TGTGCCAGCAGTCAGGACAGGCAAGAGACCCAGTACTTC,CASSQDRQETQYF
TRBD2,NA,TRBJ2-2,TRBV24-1,TGTGCCACCAGTGATTTTAGTGCTAGCGGGACCGGGGAGCTGTTTTTT,CATSDFSASGTGELFF
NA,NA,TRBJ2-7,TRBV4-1,TGCGCCAGCAGCCAAGAATTAATGAGCGACGAGCAGTACTTC,CASSQELMSDEQYF
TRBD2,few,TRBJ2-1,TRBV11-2,TGTGCCAGCAGCCCCCGGACTAGCGGCAAGATACAGTTCTTC,CASSPRTSGKIQFF
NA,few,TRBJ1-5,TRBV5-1,TGCGCCAGCAGCTTAGGAGGGGGTAATTTGCAGCCCCAGCATTTT,CASSLGGGNLQPQHF
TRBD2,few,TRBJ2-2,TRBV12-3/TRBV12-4,TGTGCCAGCAGCCTAGCGGGACGATACACCGGGGAGCTGTTTTTT,CASSLAGRYTGELFF
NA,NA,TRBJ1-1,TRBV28,TGTGCCAGTTTTAGCTTGGGCAGGCGAGAAGCTTTCTTT,CASFSLGRREAFF
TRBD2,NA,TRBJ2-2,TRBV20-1,TGCAGTGCTTACGGGACTAGCGGGAGACCCGGGGAGCTGTTTTTT,CSAYGTSGRPGELFF
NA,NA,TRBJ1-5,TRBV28,TGTGCCAGCAGTCCAGGGTTCGGCAATCAGCCCCAGCATTTT,CASSPGFGNQPQHF